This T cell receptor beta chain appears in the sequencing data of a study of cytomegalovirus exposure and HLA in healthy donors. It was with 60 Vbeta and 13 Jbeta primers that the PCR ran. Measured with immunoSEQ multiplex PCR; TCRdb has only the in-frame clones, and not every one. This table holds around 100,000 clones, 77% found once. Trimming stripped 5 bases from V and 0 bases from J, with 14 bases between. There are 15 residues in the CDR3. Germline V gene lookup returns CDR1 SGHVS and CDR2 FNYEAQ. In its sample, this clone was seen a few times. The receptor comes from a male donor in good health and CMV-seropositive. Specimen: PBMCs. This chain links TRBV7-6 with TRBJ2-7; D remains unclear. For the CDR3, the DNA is TGTGCCAGCAGCCCCCTGGAGATCCCCTCCTACGAGCAGTACTTC. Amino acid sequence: CASSPLEIPSYEQYF.